This is a list of T cell receptor beta chains from one sample in a study of T cells after yellow fever vaccination. Via MiXCR, TCRdb re-called the 5' RACE reads, giving one row per CDR3 protein. The repertoire holds a few hundred thousand distinct CDR3 sequences, with around 21% as singletons. The starting material was PBMCs, obtained 15 days after the yellow fever booster vaccination. These receptors all stem from a man aged 25-45 years who received the YFV17D yellow fever vaccine. Each CDR3 is given with its conserved first and last residue. A D gene is named only where the DNA matches it firmly. Some rows have no size entry. The others give once, few or many, or a class for an expanded clone.

d_gene	abundance	v_gene	j_gene	CDR3nt	CDR3aa
NA	NA	TRBV7-6	TRBJ2-5	TGTGCCAGCAGCTTAGGAGCGTACCAAGAGACCCAGTACTTC	CASSLGAYQETQYF
TRBD1	NA	TRBV2	TRBJ1-4	TGTGCCAGCAGTAAAACCGGGACAGTTGAAAAACTGTTTTTT	CASSKTGTVEKLFF
TRBD2	few	TRBV19	TRBJ2-1	TGTGCCACCGATAGCGGGAGGAGCTCCTACAATGAGCAGTTCTTC	CATDSGRSSYNEQFF
NA	few	TRBV4-2	TRBJ1-5	TGTGCCAGCAGCCAAGATGAAACAGTAAATCAGCCCCAGCATTTT	CASSQDETVNQPQHF
TRBD2	NA	TRBV6-2/TRBV6-3	TRBJ2-3	TGTGCCAGCAGACAGCCCAGCGGGAGAGCCGATACGCAGTATTTT	CASRQPSGRADTQYF
NA	few	TRBV7-8	TRBJ2-5	TGTGCCAGCAGCAACGAACTAGAAAACCAAGAGACCCAGTACTTC	CASSNELENQETQYF
NA	NA	TRBV20-1	TRBJ2-1	TGCAGTGCTCCCGACGGAGGAGTCGGAAGGGATGAGCAGTTCTTC	CSAPDGGVGRDEQFF
NA	NA	TRBV20-1	TRBJ2-5	TGCAGTGCTAGTGCCTCCGGGGCACTGGGGGAGACCCAGTACTTC	CSASASGALGETQYF
NA	NA	TRBV6-2/TRBV6-3	TRBJ2-1	TGTGCCAGCAGCGAGCAGGAGTTGAGTAGTGAGCAGTTCTTC	CASSEQELSSEQFF
NA	few	TRBV12-3/TRBV12-4	TRBJ2-1	TGTGCCAGCAGCCGTTACAGGGTTCGGAGGGGCGAGCAGTTCTTC	CASSRYRVRRGEQFF
TRBD1	few	TRBV5-1	TRBJ2-7	TGCGCCAGCAGCATCGGACAGGTCTCCTACGAGCAGTACTTC	CASSIGQVSYEQYF
TRBD2	few	TRBV5-1	TRBJ2-7	TGCGCCAGCAGCCATAGCGGGACCGCCTACGAGCAGTACTTC	CASSHSGTAYEQYF
TRBD2	few	TRBV29-1	TRBJ2-1	TGCAGCGTCGACGAGCCTGGGACTAGCGGCGCCTACAATGAGCAGTTCTTC	CSVDEPGTSGAYNEQFF
TRBD2	NA	TRBV5-1	TRBJ2-2	TGCGCCAGCAGCCCCGTAAGGGGAGGCGGGAGCGGCACCGGGGAGCTGTTTTTT	CASSPVRGGGSGTGELFF
TRBD2	few	TRBV20-1	TRBJ2-1	TGCAGTGCTAGAGATTCGAGCGGGAGTACTTCCTACAATGAGCAGTTCTTC	CSARDSSGSTSYNEQFF
NA	few	TRBV7-9	TRBJ2-1	TGTGCCAGCAGCTGGGAGGAAGCTTCAAATGAGCAGTTCTTC	CASSWEEASNEQFF
TRBD1	NA	TRBV28	TRBJ2-1	TGTGCCAGCAGTTTACCGGACAGGGGTCGCTACAATGAGCAGTTCTTC	CASSLPDRGRYNEQFF
NA	NA	TRBV6-1	TRBJ2-7	TGTGCCAGCAGTGCCCACCATAGCGGGACAGGGATCTCCTACGAGCAGTACTTC	CASSAHHSGTGISYEQYF
TRBD2	few	TRBV5-1	TRBJ2-1	TGCGCCAGCAGCCCCCGGGGAGGGAGCAACAATGAGCAGTTCTTC	CASSPRGGSNNEQFF
NA	NA	TRBV7-6	TRBJ2-3	TGTGCCAGCAGCTTGGGCAGGGCCCCAGATACGCAGTATTTT	CASSLGRAPDTQYF
TRBD2	NA	TRBV5-1	TRBJ2-3	TGCGCCAGCATATCGACTAGCGGGAGTTATGCAGATACGCAGTATTTT	CASISTSGSYADTQYF
TRBD2	NA	TRBV6-2/TRBV6-3	TRBJ2-1	TGTGCCAGCTTAGCGGGAGGAGCCTACAATGAGCAGTTCTTC	CASLAGGAYNEQFF
TRBD2	NA	TRBV6-5	TRBJ2-7	TGTGCCAGCAGTTACGCCTTCGGGAGGGGGATTGAAGAGCAGTACTTC	CASSYAFGRGIEEQYF
TRBD1	few	TRBV29-1	TRBJ2-5	TGCAGCGTTGCGGCAGGGGGCATCGAGACCCAGTACTTC	CSVAAGGIETQYF
TRBD1	few	TRBV2	TRBJ2-5	TGTGCCATCCGGACAGGTGGATGGGAGACCCAGTACTTC	CAIRTGGWETQYF
NA	few	TRBV28	TRBJ2-1	TGTGCCAGCAGTTCGACCCGGAAGTACAATGAGCAGTTCTTC	CASSSTRKYNEQFF